The T cell receptor (beta chain) under discussion was sequenced for a study of T cell responses to AZD1222 COVID-19 vaccine. CDR1 and CDR2 (germline): SGHTA, FQGNSA. The CDR3 runs 18 residues. The V end was cut by 1 base, the J end by 5 bases, with 18 bases between. Study conclusions and caveats: Clonal diversity was possibly underestimated, and the donors were mostly white British, with more females.

Data came from immunoSEQ multiplex PCR; TCRdb stores just in-frame clones and leaves some out. The table records 180,000 or so clones, about 92% of them present only once. A note on this clone: Its target is not known.

The sample here was peripheral blood, taken 28 days after the second AZD1222 dose. The rearrangement links TRBV7-2 to TRBJ1-6; tentative D call: TRBD1 (5 bases). The receptor's source is an adult who received the AZD1222 COVID-19 vaccine. In DNA form, the CDR3 reads TGTGCCAGCAGCTTAGTGGAGGGGCAGCCGGCGCATAATTCACCCCTCCACTTT. Translation gives CASSLVEGQPAHNSPLHF.